Shown below are 25 T cell receptor beta chains from a single sample sequenced in a study of cytotoxic CD8 clonotypes in ibrutinib-treated CLL (dated by TCRdb to the early 2020s). Library prep was done by the immunoSEQ multiplex PCR assay. The source is immuneACCESS, and TCRdb retained only in-frame sequences with V and J called. Part of the clones is not carried over; for the studies checked, unresolved V genes explain less than half of this, and the remainder is unexplained. The sample yields some 200,000 clones; 70% were counted once. The ten largest clones represent more than 4.5% of the sample. The time point label, as the study defines it: approximately 11 months on ibrutinib. The sequences come from PBMCs, collected after 12 months of ibrutinib treatment. The receptors stem from a human donor with chronic lymphocytic leukemia.

The CDR3 DNA sequence: TGTGCCAGCAGACGGGGAGGGGTTGACACTGAAGCTTTCTTT. Protein: CASRRGGVDTEAFF. The V call is TRBV6-6, the J call TRBJ1-1; D possibly corresponds to TRBD1 (5 bases). V was cut by 6 bases and J by 3 bases, with 14 bases left in between. Germline V CDR1 and CDR2: MNHNY, SVGAGI (reference sequence). The CDR3 runs 14 residues.

The chain carries TRBV5-1 and TRBJ1-2, with 7 bases lining up with TRBD1. Germline loops: CDR1 SGHRS, CDR2 YFSETQ. Losses at the gene ends were 4 bases for V and 3 bases for J; bases not matched to a gene: 9. The CDR3 sequence is 15 residues long. CDR3 in DNA: TGCGCCAGCAGCCCCCACGCAGGGGGACACTATGGCTACACCTTC. Encoded protein: CASSPHAGGHYGYTF.

The chain uses TRBV5-6 and TRBJ1-2, with TRBD1 matching over 10 bases. Trimming at V came to 5 bases and at J to 7 bases, leaving 11 bases not matched to a gene. This CDR3 is built from 15 residues. Germline V gene sequence: CDR1 SGHDT, CDR2 YYEEEE. The CDR3 sequence: CASREAGTGVFGYTF. CDR3 DNA: TGTGCCAGCAGAGAGGCCGGGACAGGGGTGTTTGGCTACACCTTC.

This clone came up a few times. The V gene is TRBV9, the J gene TRBJ1-1, with D possibly TRBD1 on 5 matching bases. Per germline, CDR1 SGDLS and CDR2 YYNGEE. The germline V and J ends were trimmed by 4 bases and 6 bases, with 19 bases remaining between them. This CDR3 spans 15 amino acids. This CDR3 is CASSPGGARVSEAFF. DNA for the CDR3: TGTGCCAGCAGCCCGGGAGGGGCGCGGGTGTCTGAAGCTTTCTTT. The variable domain in full, completed from reference TRBV9 and TRBJ1-1, reads DSGVTQTPKHLITATGQRVTLRCSPRSGDLSVYWYQQSLDQGLQFLIQYYNGEERAKGNILERFSAQQFPDLHSELNLSSLELGDSALYFCASSPGGARVSEAFFGQGTRLTVV.

A single count supports this clone. The chain recombines TRBV7-8 with TRBJ2-3; D remains unclear. The germline gives CDR1 SGHVS, CDR2 FQNEAQ. The length of the CDR3 is 16 residues. The V gene lost 2 bases and the J gene lost 4 bases, with 16 bases spanning the gap. Here the CDR3 reads CASSLIPDHRADTQYF. The CDR3 bases are TGTGCCAGCAGCTTAATCCCGGACCATAGGGCAGATACGCAGTATTTT.

The rearrangement uses TRBV2 and TRBJ2-1, with TRBD2 matching over 11 bases. Germline values: CDR1 SNHLY, CDR2 FYNNEI. The CDR3 covers 14 residues. Trimming took 6 bases from V and 14 from J; bases not matched to a gene: 12. CDR3 protein: CASRSTSGRSLEFF. The DNA of the CDR3 is TGTGCCAGCAGGAGTACTAGCGGGAGAAGTTTGGAGTTCTTC.

V usage is TRBV9 and J usage is TRBJ1-4, with D possibly TRBD1 on 6 matching bases. The CDR3 sequence is 15 residues long. Germline V gives CDR1 SGDLS, CDR2 YYNGEE. V was cut by 0 bases and J by 8 bases, with 14 bases left in between. Here the CDR3 DNA reads TGTGCCAGCAGCGTAGTAGCCAGGGGAGGAGAAAAACTGTTTTTT. Amino acids: CASSVVARGGEKLFF.

The chain links TRBV7-8 to TRBJ2-7; TRBD2 agrees at 7 bases. V dropped 5 bases and J dropped 0; count of bases not matched to a gene: 13. The germline gives CDR1 SGHVS, CDR2 FQNEAQ. The CDR3 has 17 amino acids. CDR3: CASSTSAGTQSSYEQYF. The CDR3 region has the DNA TGTGCCAGCAGCACCTCAGCGGGGACGCAGAGCTCCTACGAGCAGTACTTC.

In this sample, this clone turned up a few times. The chain uses TRBV4-3 and TRBJ2-7; D may be TRBD1 (5 bases). From germline, CDR1 is LGHNA and CDR2 YSLEER. CDR3 length equals 14 residues. The germline V and J ends were trimmed by 0 bases and 4 bases, with 10 bases remaining between them. CDR3 DNA: TGCGCCAGCAGCCAAGAAAAGGGGCCTTACGAGCAGTACTTC. Translating it yields CASSQEKGPYEQYF.

The rearrangement links TRBV27 to TRBJ2-6; D is perhaps TRBD1 (6 bases). The CDR3 is 14 amino acids. V was trimmed by 6 bases and J by 2 bases, leaving 8 bases between them. Looked up from germline, CDR1 is MNHEY and CDR2 is SMNVEV (reference sequence). CDR3 sequence (DNA): TGTGCCAGCAGAGGGACAACTGGGGCCAACGTCCTGACTTTC. This gives the protein CASRGTTGANVLTF.

The chain couples TRBV30 to TRBJ2-7, with D perhaps TRBD1 (5 bases). The CDR3 totals 14 residues. Germline V CDR1 and CDR2: GTSNPN, SVGIG (reference sequence). The V end lost 1 base, the J end lost 0 bases, and 10 bases lay between the germline ends. CDR3 coding DNA: TGTGCCTGGAGTGACAGGAGATACTCCTACGAGCAGTACTTC. Encoded protein: CAWSDRRYSYEQYF.

This chain uses TRBV5-1 with TRBJ1-1; D unresolved. This CDR3 is 13 amino acids long. Deletions cut 4 bases from V and 5 bases from J, with 12 bases between. CDR1 is SGHRS, CDR2 YFSETQ, per germline. DNA for the CDR3: TGCGCCAGCAGCGCCCTCCGTGGGACTGAAGCTTTCTTT. Its protein is CASSALRGTEAFF.

This clone was seen just once. This chain uses TRBV6-6 with TRBJ1-1; 8 nucleotides match TRBD1. Losses at the gene ends were 6 bases for V and 4 bases for J; bases not matched to a gene: 7. CDR3 length: 14 residues. Looked up from germline, CDR1 is MNHNY and CDR2 is SVGAGI (reference sequence). As DNA, the CDR3 is TGTGCCAGCAGCCCGCAGGGGGCGAGCACTGAAGCTTTCTTT. Amino acid sequence: CASSPQGASTEAFF.

This clone was seen only a few times. The J gene is TRBJ2-1, the V gene TRBV4-1; no reliable D call. The CDR3 is 15 residues long. The V end was cut by 1 base, the J end by 1 base, with 8 bases between. Germline CDR1 and CDR2: MGHRA and YSYEKL. Here the CDR3 reads CASSQGTASYNEQFF. The CDR3 bases are TGCGCCAGCAGCCAAGGAACTGCATCCTACAATGAGCAGTTCTTC.

V and J are TRBV5-1 and TRBJ2-7, with D maybe TRBD1 (7 bases). Per germline, CDR1 SGHRS and CDR2 YFSETQ. V lost 0 bases to trimming and J lost 3 bases, with 13 bases between them. The CDR3 is made up of 15 amino acids. The CDR3 spells CASSLAAGQYYEQYF. In DNA, the CDR3 is TGCGCCAGCAGCTTGGCCGCGGGACAGTACTACGAGCAGTACTTC.

This clone was found once. The J gene is TRBJ2-3, the V gene TRBV15; D perhaps matches TRBD2 (5 bases). V dropped 0 bases and J dropped 1 base, with 5 bases sitting between them. Looked up from germline, CDR1 is LNHNV and CDR2 is YYDKDF (reference sequence). The CDR3 contains 14 residues. CDR3 sequence: CATSREEGTDTQYF. For the CDR3, the DNA is TGTGCCACCAGCAGAGAGGAGGGCACAGATACGCAGTATTTT. Variable domain in full (rest from reference TRBV15 and TRBJ2-3): DAMVIQNPRYQVTQFGKPVTLSCSQTLNHNVMYWYQQKSSQAPKLLFHYYDKDFNNEADTPDNFQSRRPNTSFCFLDIRSPGLGDTAMYLCATSREEGTDTQYFGPGTRLTVL.

The chain combines TRBV7-2 with TRBJ2-3; D gene uncertain. CDR1 and CDR2 from the germline V gene are SGHTA and FQGNSA. The germline V and J ends were trimmed by 4 bases and 4 bases, with 6 bases remaining between them. The CDR3 length is 12 residues. In DNA, the CDR3 is TGTGCCAGCAGCTCGAATTCAGATACGCAGTATTTT. As protein: CASSSNSDTQYF.

The chain recombines TRBV7-2 with TRBJ1-5; D is perhaps TRBD1 (5 bases). Germline V gives CDR1 SGHTA, CDR2 FQGNSA. The CDR3 is made up of 15 amino acids. V shed 5 bases and J shed 0 bases, with 11 bases lying between them. Written as DNA, the CDR3 is TGTGCCAGCAGCCAGGGACCGAATAGCAATCAGCCCCAGCATTTT. Its translation is CASSQGPNSNQPQHF.

In its sample, this clone was seen once. J is TRBJ1-6 and V is TRBV9, with 9 nucleotides matching TRBD1. The germline CDR1 and CDR2 sequences are SGDLS and YYNGEE. CDR3 length: 16 residues. The V and J ends lost 4 bases and 7 bases, in that order; junction bases with no gene match: 9. For the CDR3, the DNA is TGTGCCAGCAGCCCCCACCGACAGGGGGTAAATTCACCCCTCCACTTT. Its translation is CASSPHRQGVNSPLHF.

V is TRBV11-2 and J is TRBJ2-7, with TRBD1 matching over 7 bases. J lost 6 bases, V lost 0 bases, and 2 bases had no gene match. This CDR3 is built from 13 residues. From germline, CDR1 is SGHAT and CDR2 FQNNGV. The CDR3 DNA follows: TGTGCCAGCAGCTTAGATCCAGGGGGCGAGCAGTACTTC. It is translated as CASSLDPGGEQYF.

This clone is a singleton in its sample. This chain uses TRBV21-1 with TRBJ2-7; TRBD1, the table's D call, was not compared with the DNA. TRBV21-1 has pseudogene status. The CDR3 loop spans 14 amino acids. The CDR3 spells CASSRYRFPYEQYF. The CDR3 coding sequence is TGTGCCAGCAGCAGATACAGGTTTCCGTACGAGCAGTACTTC.

The chain links TRBV27 to TRBJ2-1, with 7 bases fitting TRBD2. CDR1 and CDR2 from the germline V gene are MNHEY and SMNVEV (reference sequence). CDR3 length equals 15 residues. V lost 3 bases, J lost 0 bases, and 2 bases stayed unmatched. This CDR3 is CASSLRESSYNEQFF. Written as DNA, the CDR3 is TGTGCCAGCAGTTTGCGGGAGAGCTCCTACAATGAGCAGTTCTTC.

The CDR3 DNA reads as TGTGCCTGGAGTGTACGGCGGGGAGGACAGGGTAGCGACGAGCAGTACTTC. It codes for CAWSVRRGGQGSDEQYF. The rearrangement uses TRBV30 and TRBJ2-7, with 8 bases aligning to TRBD1. Unmatched junction bases numbered 15, after V lost 0 bases and J lost 5 bases. Germline assignment: CDR1 GTSNPN and CDR2 SVGIG (reference sequence). CDR3 length: 17 residues.

The chain is built from TRBV6-6 and TRBJ2-7, with 14 nucleotides matching TRBD2. The CDR3 length is 16 residues. Germline lookup yields CDR1 MNHNY and CDR2 SVGAGI (reference sequence). The trim removed 5 bases at V and 4 bases at J, leaving 7 bases unmatched. The CDR3 here is CASSAYGTSGRYEQYF. In nucleotides, the CDR3 is TGTGCCAGCAGTGCCTATGGGACTAGCGGGAGATACGAGCAGTACTTC.

This rearrangement joins TRBV18 to TRBJ2-7; D call uncertain. Trimming left V 5 bases short and J 2 bases short, with 7 bases between. Germline CDR1 reads KGHSH; CDR2 reads LQKENI. This CDR3 contains 12 residues. The CDR3 DNA sequence: TGTGCCAGCTCAGGCAGTACCTACGAGCAGTACTTC. Protein sequence: CASSGSTYEQYF.